This T cell receptor beta chain came from a study of cytomegalovirus exposure and HLA in healthy donors. A multiplex PCR was run with 60 Vbeta primers and 13 Jbeta primers. Sequencing used immunoSEQ multiplex PCR; TCRdb keeps in-frame clones, though not all of them. The table shows some 150,000 clones, with around 81% occurring only once. The CDR3 covers 11 residues. From germline, CDR1 is MDHEN and CDR2 SYDVKM. With 6 bases clipped from V and 7 bases from J, the junction kept 3 bases outside the gene matches. The TCR sequence derives from a middle-aged man in good health and CMV-seropositive. The sample consisted of PBMCs. This chain uses TRBV28 with TRBJ2-7; 7 positions match TRBD2. The CDR3 DNA reads as TGTGCCAGCAGAGGCGGGGGTGAGCAGTACTTC. It encodes CASRGGGEQYF.